Included here is one T cell receptor beta chain sequence, with context. The target antigen is unknown. The read falls 3 residues short of the CDR3 end, and the missing part is taken from the germline J gene. TCR beta CDR3 amplified by multiplex PCR from roughly 1,300 ng genomic DNA. The protocol was immunoSEQ multiplex PCR, while the TCRdb copy is restricted to in-frame clones and leaves out a portion. This sample contains about 29,000 clones. All participants had a single incident cervical HPV16 infection, and prevalent HPV16 infections were excluded. The sample is drawn from a study of T cells in women clearing cervical HPV infection. General study results and limits: CIN3+ cases had significantly higher TCR richness than controls; evenness did not differ.

The V end lost 2 bases, the J end lost 8 bases, and 13 bases lay between the germline ends. The CDR3 has 13 amino acids. Germline V gene data show CDR1 as GTSNPN and CDR2 as SVGIG (reference sequence). The sequenced sample consisted of blood buffy coat. The TCR comes from a woman aged 18 to 75 with a cervical HPV16 infection that either progressed to CIN3+ or cleared (not recorded which). J is TRBJ1-3 and V is TRBV30; no clear D gene. CDR3 DNA, as far as it was read: TGTGCCTGGAGTACAGTCAGCATAGACACC. Translating gives CAWSTVSIDT. The full CDR3 protein reads CAWSTVSIDTIYF.